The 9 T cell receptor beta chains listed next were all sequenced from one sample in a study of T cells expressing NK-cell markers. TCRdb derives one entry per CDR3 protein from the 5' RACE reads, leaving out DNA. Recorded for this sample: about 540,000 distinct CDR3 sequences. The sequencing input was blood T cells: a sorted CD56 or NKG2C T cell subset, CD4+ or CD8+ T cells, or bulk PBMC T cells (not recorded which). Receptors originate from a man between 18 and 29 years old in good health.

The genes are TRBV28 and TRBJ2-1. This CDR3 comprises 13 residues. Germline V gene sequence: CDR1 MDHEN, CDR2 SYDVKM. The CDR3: CASSRSAPNEQFF. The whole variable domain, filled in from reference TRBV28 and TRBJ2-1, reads DVKVTQSSRYLVKRTGEKVFLECVQDMDHENMFWYRQDPGLGLRLIYFSYDVKMKEKGDIPEGYSVSREKKERFSLILESASTNQTSMYLCASSRSAPNEQFFGPGTRLTVL.

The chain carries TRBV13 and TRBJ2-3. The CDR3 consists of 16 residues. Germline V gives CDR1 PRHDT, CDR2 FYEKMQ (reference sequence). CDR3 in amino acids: CASSLLWGKGTDTQYF.

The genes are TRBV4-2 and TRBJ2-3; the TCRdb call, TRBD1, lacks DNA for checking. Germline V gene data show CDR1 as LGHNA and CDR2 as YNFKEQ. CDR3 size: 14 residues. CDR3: CASSPGGRRDTQYF.

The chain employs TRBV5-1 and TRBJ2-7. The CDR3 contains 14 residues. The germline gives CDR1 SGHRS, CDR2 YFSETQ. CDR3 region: CASSLSRVFEEQYF.

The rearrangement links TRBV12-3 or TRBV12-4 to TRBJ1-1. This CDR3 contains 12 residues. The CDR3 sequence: CASRFESTRAFF.

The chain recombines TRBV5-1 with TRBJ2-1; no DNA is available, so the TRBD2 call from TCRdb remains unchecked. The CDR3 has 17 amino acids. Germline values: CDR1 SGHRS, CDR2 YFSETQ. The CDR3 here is CASSLALAGGPGGEQFF.

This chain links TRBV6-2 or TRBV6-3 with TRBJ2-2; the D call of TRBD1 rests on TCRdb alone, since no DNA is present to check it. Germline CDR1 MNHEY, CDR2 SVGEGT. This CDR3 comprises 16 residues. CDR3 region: CASSPRTGANTGELFF.

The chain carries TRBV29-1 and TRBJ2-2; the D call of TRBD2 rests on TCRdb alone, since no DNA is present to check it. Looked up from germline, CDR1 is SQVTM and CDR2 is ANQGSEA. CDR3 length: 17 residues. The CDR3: CSVERGGLAANTGELFF.

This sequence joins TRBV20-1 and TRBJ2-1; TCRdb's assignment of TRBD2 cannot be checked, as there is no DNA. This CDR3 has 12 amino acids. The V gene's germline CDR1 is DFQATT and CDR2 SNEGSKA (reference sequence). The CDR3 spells CSAWGREEKQFF.